Below, one TCR beta chain is given with its context. Which antigen it targets is not known. Base qualities were left out, and no much larger clone turns up one base away. This entry is derived from a study of blood T cell repertoires in COVID-19 (TCRdb year 2020). Study-level background: Collaborator samples came from the United States, Italy and Spain and covered acute and convalescent phases of COVID-19. The repertoires were released in a freely available public database intended as a resource for research on the immune response to SARS-CoV-2. Samples came from the ongoing ImmuneRACE study (first 160 participants) plus 1,254 subjects from 6 global collaborators. The dataset comprised deeply sampled blood TCRbeta repertoires from subjects exposed to, actively infected with, or recovered from COVID-19. The material from the prospective study consisted of cDNA or gDNA derived from T cells, B-cell-depleted T cells, or PBMCs. Where available, HLA class I and class II types were obtained from metadata supplied by the sample provider rather than from assay-based typing. The sample metadata nearly always contained a de-identified subject ID, COVID-19 status, age in years and sex.

Reading the germline V gene gives CDR1 ENHRY and CDR2 SYGVKD. Germline trimming: 6 bases from V, 0 bases from J; junction bases outside gene matches: 2. The cysteine opens and the phenylalanine closes a CDR3 of 13 amino acids. Only the CDR3 part of the read is kept: 39 bases, read in frame from the first base. TCRbeta CDR3 regions were amplified from genomic DNA by means of the immunoSEQ Assay, a bias-controlled multiplex PCR. In the paper's pipeline: The number of nucleated cells in each sample was estimated from the amplification of reference gene primers within the assay. To quantify the absolute abundance of each unique TCRbeta CDR3 rearrangement, sequence reads were collapsed and filtered. For each sample, productive Simpson clonality was calculated as the square root of Simpson's diversity index over productive rearrangements. Drawn from immuneACCESS, this table holds only the in-frame rearrangements with V and J called that TCRdb kept. Clones are partly lost; checked studies trace under half to an unresolved V gene and leave the rest unexplained. That table gives V, J and clone size, and the DNA gave D and trimming. In this sample the table shows about 270,000 clones, about 80% of which occur a single time. Jointly, the top ten make up 8.5% to 9.5% of the sample.

Overall study results and their limits: The quantity of clinical and demographic metadata differed by source and by participant and was supplied without curation.

Another Seattle source contributed samples from volunteer blood donors who had recovered from COVID-19. Collaborating institutions collected whole blood in K2EDTA tubes following their own protocols. Collaborator samples were shipped for TCRbeta analysis as frozen whole blood, isolated PBMCs, or DNA extracted from either sample type. This chain joins TRBV10-3 to TRBJ2-7, and 7 bases in between align with TRBD1. This clonotype originated in a woman in her forties or fifties who had recovered from COVID-19. The sample consisted of peripheral blood. For the CDR3, the sequence is CAIRGDSSYEQYF. The DNA sequence is TGTGCCATCAGGGGGGACAGCTCCTACGAGCAGTACTTC.